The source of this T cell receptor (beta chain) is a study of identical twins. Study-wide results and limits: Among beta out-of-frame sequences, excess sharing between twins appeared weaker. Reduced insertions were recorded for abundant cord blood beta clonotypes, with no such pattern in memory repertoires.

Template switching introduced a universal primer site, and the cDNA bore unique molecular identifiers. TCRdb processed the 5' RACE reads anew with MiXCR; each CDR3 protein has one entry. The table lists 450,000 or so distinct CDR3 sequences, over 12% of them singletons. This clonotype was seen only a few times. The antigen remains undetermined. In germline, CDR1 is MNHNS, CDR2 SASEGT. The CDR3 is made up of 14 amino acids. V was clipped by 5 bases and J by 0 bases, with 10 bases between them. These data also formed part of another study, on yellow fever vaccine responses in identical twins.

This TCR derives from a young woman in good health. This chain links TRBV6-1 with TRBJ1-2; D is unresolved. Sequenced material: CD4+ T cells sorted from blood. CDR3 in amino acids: CASSTASANYGYTF. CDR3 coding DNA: TGTGCCAGCAGTACGGCCAGCGCTAACTATGGCTACACCTTC.